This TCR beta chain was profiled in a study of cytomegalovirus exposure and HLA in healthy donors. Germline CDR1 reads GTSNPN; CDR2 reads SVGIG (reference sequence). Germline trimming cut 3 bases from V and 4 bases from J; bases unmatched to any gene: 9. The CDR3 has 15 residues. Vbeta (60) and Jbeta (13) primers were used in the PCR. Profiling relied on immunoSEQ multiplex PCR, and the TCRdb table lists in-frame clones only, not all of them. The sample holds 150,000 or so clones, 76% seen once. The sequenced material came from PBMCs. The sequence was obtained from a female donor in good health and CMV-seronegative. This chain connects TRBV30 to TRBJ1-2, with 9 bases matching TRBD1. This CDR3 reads CAWRPGTGTFYGYTF. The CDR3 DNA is TGTGCCTGGAGGCCCGGGACAGGGACTTTCTATGGCTACACCTTC.